This T cell receptor (beta chain) is drawn from a study of long-term antiretroviral therapy in people with HIV. Whole-study findings and limits: Clones that expanded before ART (that is, prior to treatment) dominated the repertoire at all time points.

Donors each had at least one pre-ART PBMC sample and at least two post-ART ones. With survey level as its setting, the immunoSEQ assay was v3.0. Clones were read by immunoSEQ multiplex PCR, and TCRdb kept only the in-frame ones, dropping some. The data contain approximately 35,000 clones, roughly 97% of them singletons. Germline trimming cut 0 bases from V and 0 bases from J; bases unmatched to any gene: 5. The CDR3 consists of 19 residues. The germline V gene has CDR1 SGHTA and CDR2 FQGNSA. In the case of this clone: Its antigen is unknown.

This specimen consisted of unsorted PBMCs, obtained 6.9 years after starting antiretroviral therapy. J is TRBJ2-6 and V is TRBV7-2; 10 bases match TRBD1. The sequence derives from a man aged 25-45 years with HIV. The CDR3 DNA is TGTGCCAGCAGCTTAGCGGGGACAGGGGCCTTCTCTGGGGCCAACGTCCTGACTTTC. Translating gives CASSLAGTGAFSGANVLTF.